One sample yielded the 28 T cell receptor beta chains listed below, sequenced in a study of blood T cell repertoires in COVID-19. TCRdb's table, derived via immunoSEQ multiplex PCR, lists solely in-frame clones and lacks some. The sample shows 75,000 or so clones, around 80% of them seen only once. The sequenced sample consisted of peripheral blood. Receptor source: a man in his sixties with active or convalescent COVID-19.

The chain recombines TRBV4-1 with TRBJ1-2; maybe TRBD1 (5 bases). The CDR3 covers 13 residues. Trimming cost V 0 bases and J 8 bases, with 10 bases left between them. CDR1 is MGHRA and CDR2 is YSYEKL in the germline V gene. The CDR3 DNA reads as TGCGCCAGCAGCCAAGAAGGGGTACGGGGCTACACCTTC. It encodes CASSQEGVRGYTF.

This clone showed up just a few times. J is TRBJ2-3 and V is TRBV5-8; TRBD2 matches 7 bases. J gave up 5 bases and V 3 bases, and 9 bases lay outside the gene matches. This CDR3 contains 15 residues. Germline lookup yields CDR1 SGHTS and CDR2 YDEGEE. The CDR3 protein is CASSYGSGALDTQYF. In DNA form, the CDR3 reads TGTGCCAGCAGCTACGGGAGCGGGGCATTAGATACGCAGTATTTT.

This chain links TRBV20-1 with TRBJ2-7; D uncertain. Germline V gene sequence: CDR1 DFQATT, CDR2 SNEGSKA (reference sequence). The CDR3 has 11 residues. Trimming shortened V by 5 bases and J by 1 base, and 6 bases separated the two germline ends. The CDR3 spells CSASQSYEQYF. The CDR3 DNA sequence: TGCAGTGCTTCCCAATCCTACGAGCAGTACTTC.

The gene calls are TRBV6-5 and TRBJ2-3; TRBD2 might be the D (7 bases). Looked up from germline, CDR1 is MNHEY and CDR2 is SVGAGI. The CDR3 length is 15 residues. Trimming pared 5 bases from V and 4 bases from J, leaving 16 bases between. This CDR3 is CASSIGGGGSDTQYF. The CDR3 bases are TGTGCCAGCAGTATCGGAGGGGGGGGTTCAGATACGCAGTATTTT.

The chain uses TRBV7-2 and TRBJ1-5; 7 nucleotides line up with TRBD1. The junction had 2 bases not matched to a gene; V was cut back by 4 bases and J by 2 bases. CDR1 SGHTA and CDR2 FQGNSA come from the germline V gene. The CDR3 runs 14 residues. CDR3 sequence reads: CASSSTGGNQPQHF. The CDR3 DNA is TGTGCCAGCAGCTCAACAGGGGGCAATCAGCCCCAGCATTTT.

V gene TRBV18 combines with J gene TRBJ2-7; 7 nucleotides line up with TRBD1. CDR1 is KGHSH and CDR2 is LQKENI in the germline V gene. The CDR3 covers 16 residues. The V segment lost 3 bases and the J segment 3 bases; nucleotides outside the gene matches: 11. CDR3 sequence (DNA): TGTGCCAGCTCACCGCGGTCAAACAGGGGCGGCTACGAGCAGTACTTC. Translated: CASSPRSNRGGYEQYF.

This sequence joins TRBV12-3 or TRBV12-4 and TRBJ1-3; no clear D. The CDR3 runs 13 residues. Trimming shortened V by 3 bases and J by 11 bases, and 14 bases separated the two germline ends. The CDR3 DNA reads TGTGCCAGCAGTTTCGGCGGCGGGGAGGCCATATATTTT. Its protein is CASSFGGGEAIYF.

This chain connects TRBV7-2 to TRBJ1-1, with TRBD1 as a possible D gene (6 bases). The V and J ends lost 7 bases and 5 bases respectively, with 17 bases between them. The CDR3 covers 14 residues. Germline lookup yields CDR1 SGHTA and CDR2 FQGNSA. CDR3 loop: CASTEQGTKTEAFF. The DNA for the CDR3 is TGTGCCAGCACCGAACAGGGTACCAAAACTGAAGCTTTCTTT.

CDR3 amino acids: CASSYREEQYF. The DNA of the CDR3 is TGTGCCAGCAGTTATCGGGAAGAGCAGTACTTC. The chain recombines TRBV6-5 with TRBJ2-7, with D possibly matching TRBD2 (5 bases). The germline gives CDR1 MNHEY, CDR2 SVGAGI. The CDR3 extends over 11 amino acids. V lost 3 bases and J 7 bases, leaving 7 bases between the germline ends.

At least ten counts were recorded for this clone. The chain uses TRBV10-3 and TRBJ2-7; 12 nucleotides line up with TRBD2. CDR1 is ENHRY, CDR2 SYGVKD, per germline. The CDR3 is 14 amino acids. V was clipped by 6 bases and J by 2 bases; unmatched bases: 2. CDR3 coding DNA: TGTGCCATCAGGCCTAGCGGGGGGGCCTACGAGCAGTACTTC. Residues: CAIRPSGGAYEQYF.

The chain has TRBV10-2 and TRBJ2-5; TRBD2 agrees at 8 bases. Trimming took 9 bases from V and 4 from J; bases not matched to a gene: 10. Germline V lookup: CDR1 WSHSY, CDR2 SAAADI. The CDR3 covers 14 residues. Here the CDR3 DNA reads TGCGCCAGTTATAGCGGGGTGCTATTAGAGACCCAGTACTTC. It encodes CASYSGVLLETQYF.

CDR3 amino acids: CASRLDREREAFF. DNA of the CDR3: TGCGCCAGCAGGTTGGACAGGGAGAGAGAAGCTTTCTTT. The chain has TRBV10-1 and TRBJ1-1, with 8 positions matching TRBD1. J was trimmed by 8 bases and V by 6 bases; bases with no gene match: 8. CDR1 WNHNN and CDR2 SYGVQD come from the germline V gene (reference sequence). This CDR3 comprises 13 residues.

This sequence joins TRBV6-4 and TRBJ1-1, with D perhaps TRBD1 (6 bases). Germline V gene sequence: CDR1 MRHNA, CDR2 SNTAGT. Trimming cost V 6 bases and J 1 base, with 24 bases left between them. The CDR3 runs to 18 residues. CDR3 sequence reads: CASRGLEGAGDTNTEAFF. The CDR3 nucleotides are TGTGCCAGCAGGGGGCTCGAGGGTGCAGGGGACACGAACACTGAAGCTTTCTTT.

This chain joins TRBV30 and TRBJ1-4; D gene unclear. V was shortened by 0 bases and J by 3 bases, with 5 bases between the two germline ends. The CDR3 is 13 residues long. Germline V gives CDR1 GTSNPN, CDR2 SVGIG (reference sequence). The CDR3 region is CAWSVQSNEKLFF. The CDR3 DNA sequence: TGTGCCTGGAGTGTGCAGTCTAATGAAAAACTGTTTTTT.

The J gene is TRBJ1-2, the V gene TRBV2; TRBD1 aligns across 9 bases. CDR3 length equals 14 residues. From germline, CDR1 is SNHLY and CDR2 FYNNEI. J gave up 2 bases and V 7 bases, and 5 bases lay outside the gene matches. The CDR3 bases are TGTGCCAGCACCCGGACAGGGGTAAACTATGGCTACACCTTC. Residues: CASTRTGVNYGYTF.

The chain carries TRBV2 and TRBJ1-6; 7 bases match TRBD1. CDR1 is SNHLY, CDR2 FYNNEI, per germline. CDR3 length equals 14 residues. J was trimmed by 6 bases and V by 6 bases; bases with no gene match: 5. The CDR3 reads CASSPDRSNSPLHF. Here the CDR3 DNA reads TGTGCCAGCAGCCCGGACAGGTCTAATTCACCCCTCCACTTT.

CDR3 region: CASSPKGLPRGTEAFF. The CDR3 DNA reads TGTGCCAGTAGTCCTAAGGGACTCCCGAGGGGCACTGAAGCTTTCTTT. V usage is TRBV19 and J usage is TRBJ1-1; TRBD1 is a possible D gene (5 bases). Germline CDR1 LNHDA, CDR2 SQIVND (reference sequence). Trimming stripped 5 bases from V and 4 bases from J, with 20 bases between. The CDR3 has 16 amino acids.

The CDR3 sequence is CSASLEGVYSNQPQHF. As DNA, the CDR3 is TGCAGTGCTAGTCTCGAGGGGGTGTATAGCAATCAGCCCCAGCATTTT. This chain joins TRBV20-1 and TRBJ1-5, with a possible D match to TRBD1 (6 bases). CDR1 is DFQATT and CDR2 is SNEGSKA in the germline V gene (reference sequence). CDR3 length: 16 amino acids. V shed 3 bases and J shed 0 bases, with 15 bases lying between them.

The chain links TRBV12-5 to TRBJ2-5; 8 nucleotides align to TRBD2. Germline assignment: CDR1 LGHNT and CDR2 FRNRAP. The CDR3 covers 16 residues. The ends lost 11 bases at V and 3 bases at J; junction bases unmatched: 17. The CDR3 DNA reads as TGTGCTTCTCTCCTTAGCCCAGCGCGGGGGGAAGAGACCCAGTACTTC. Translating it yields CASLLSPARGEETQYF.

The chain links TRBV6-6 to TRBJ1-2; D is possibly TRBD1 (5 bases). Trimming took 3 bases from V and 7 from J, leaving 18 bases between them. The CDR3 is 15 residues long. Germline CDR1 is MNHNY and CDR2 is SVGAGI (reference sequence). CDR3 protein: CASSYLGSGRGGYTF. CDR3 nucleotide sequence: TGTGCCAGCAGTTATTTAGGATCAGGGCGGGGTGGCTACACCTTC.

The chain couples TRBV18 to TRBJ1-1; TRBD1 might be the D (6 bases). Per germline, CDR1 KGHSH and CDR2 LQKENI. CDR3 length equals 17 residues. Trimming pared 3 bases from V and 1 base from J, leaving 18 bases between. The CDR3 coding sequence is TGTGCCAGCTCACCCGCGACAGGACAAAGTAGGAACACTGAAGCTTTCTTT. This gives the protein CASSPATGQSRNTEAFF.

The rearrangement joins TRBV19 to TRBJ1-2; maybe TRBD1 (5 bases). The V gene lost 6 bases and the J gene lost 1 base, with 12 bases spanning the gap. Germline lookup yields CDR1 LNHDA and CDR2 SQIVND (reference sequence). CDR3 length: 14 amino acids. The CDR3 region is CASSRGGSNYGYTF. The CDR3, as DNA: TGTGCCAGTAGCCGCGGGGGGAGTAACTATGGCTACACCTTC.

The chain couples TRBV2 to TRBJ1-1, with D unresolved. Per the germline V gene, CDR1 is SNHLY and CDR2 is FYNNEI. This CDR3 region has 14 residues. The V end was cut by 6 bases, the J end by 4 bases, with 15 bases between. The DNA of the CDR3 is TGTGCCAGCAGAGAGGGTCCCCGGAGCACTGAAGCTTTCTTT. Translating gives CASREGPRSTEAFF.

The rearrangement joins TRBV18 to TRBJ2-1; TRBD2 agrees at 12 bases. The trim removed 0 bases at V and 9 bases at J, leaving 9 bases unmatched. The germline V gene encodes CDR1 KGHSH and CDR2 LQKENI. CDR3 length: 17 residues. CDR3 loop: CASSPPSASGGAVEQFF. The CDR3, as DNA: TGTGCCAGCTCACCACCGTCCGCTAGCGGGGGGGCCGTTGAGCAGTTCTTC.

This clone has just one count. The chain joins TRBV23-1 to TRBJ2-7; D might be TRBD2 (5 bases). TRBV23-1 is known as an ORF, though its function is uncertain. V lost 7 bases to trimming and J lost 5 bases, with 15 bases between them. The CDR3 totals 13 residues. CDR3 loop: CASTDQRVHEQYF. DNA for the CDR3: TGCGCCAGCACCGATCAGAGGGTCCACGAGCAGTACTTC.

The chain uses TRBV19 and TRBJ2-1, with TRBD1 matching over 12 bases. CDR3 length: 16 residues. Trimming at V came to 4 bases and at J to 4 bases, leaving 5 bases not matched to a gene. CDR1 is LNHDA, CDR2 SQIVND, per germline (reference sequence). The CDR3 protein is CASSTGTGGSYNEQFF. The CDR3 bases are TGTGCCAGTAGTACGGGGACAGGGGGCTCTTACAATGAGCAGTTCTTC.

This clone was observed a single time. The rearrangement uses TRBV7-9 and TRBJ1-2; 9 bases are shared with TRBD1. Germline V lookup: CDR1 SEHNR, CDR2 FQNEAQ (reference sequence). This CDR3 has 17 amino acids. V was pared by 3 bases and J by 6 bases, with 14 bases of the junction left unmatched. CDR3: CASSFRNRGRPGNGYTF. The CDR3 DNA is TGTGCCAGCAGCTTTCGGAACAGGGGGCGCCCGGGGAATGGCTACACCTTC.

The V call is TRBV6-5, the J call TRBJ1-1, with D hard to call. Germline CDR1 is MNHEY and CDR2 is SVGAGI. V lost 2 bases and J 1 base, leaving 8 bases between the germline ends. The CDR3 length is 14 residues. The DNA for the CDR3 is TGTGCCAGCAGTTACCGACTCAAGAACACTGAAGCTTTCTTT. Translated: CASSYRLKNTEAFF.